The next 6 T cell receptor beta chains were all read from a single sample in a study of human T cells and chemical hapten exposure. In TCRdb, the RACE reads were re-called with MiXCR into one record per CDR3 protein. The profile shows more than 70,000 distinct CDR3 sequences, approximately 11% of them singletons. The time point here: patch test 3, about 24 weeks after DPC sensitization. As to treatment: therapeutic diphenylcyclopropenone sensitization with weekly scalp DPC. This specimen consisted of whole blood, obtained in connection with sensitization to the hapten diphenylcyclopropenone (DPC). The receptors come from a woman between 25 and 40 years old with alopecia areata. Some clones in this sample may be carry-over from other donors' samples.

This clonotype showed up many times. The genes are TRBV10-2 and TRBJ1-2, with 8 bases identical to TRBD1. V lost 5 bases, J lost 7 bases, and 6 bases stayed unmatched. The CDR3 covers 13 residues. The germline V gene has CDR1 WSHSY and CDR2 SAAADI. CDR3 sequence (DNA): TGCGCCAGCAGTTACAAACAGGGGGGTGGCTACACCTTC. Amino acids: CASSYKQGGGYTF.

At least ten counts were recorded for this clonotype. V and J are TRBV6-5 and TRBJ2-4; 7 positions agree with TRBD1. The germline V gene has CDR1 MNHEY and CDR2 SVGAGI. V dropped 4 bases and J dropped 5; count of bases not matched to a gene: 8. This CDR3 region has 15 residues. The CDR3 region is CASSSGQRVENIQYF. As DNA, the CDR3 is TGTGCCAGCAGTTCGGGACAGCGTGTGGAAAACATTCAGTACTTC.

The chain couples TRBV9 to TRBJ2-3; 10 bases align to TRBD2. Looked up from germline, CDR1 is SGDLS and CDR2 is YYNGEE. The CDR3 is 16 residues long. The J segment lost 8 bases and the V segment lost 0 bases, leaving 9 bases of the junction unmatched. The CDR3 DNA reads TGTGCCAGCAGCGTAGGAGCGGGAGGGCCTCTTGTTACGCAGTATTTT. Its protein product is CASSVGAGGPLVTQYF.

The chain employs TRBV28 and TRBJ1-3, with 8 bases identical to TRBD1. This CDR3 has 13 amino acids. With V trimmed by 6 bases and J by 2 bases, 0 bases remained unmatched. Per the germline V gene, CDR1 is MDHEN and CDR2 is SYDVKM. CDR3 sequence: CASRTGAGNTIYF. The DNA of the CDR3 is TGTGCCAGCAGGACAGGGGCTGGAAACACCATATATTTT.

This clonotype was observed a handful of times. The J gene is TRBJ2-7, the V gene TRBV7-2; maybe TRBD1 (6 bases). Trimming removed 4 bases at V and 6 bases at J, with 16 bases between. The CDR3 covers 14 residues. Germline CDR1 reads SGHTA; CDR2 reads FQGNSA. CDR3 DNA: TGTGCCAGCAGCTCGCCGTTACAGGGACGCGAGCAGTACTTC. The encoded protein is CASSSPLQGREQYF.

In regard to this clonotype: This clone may be a read error of a much larger clone one base away. Because it lacks the conserved phenylalanine or tryptophan at the end, this CDR3 is likely a read error. The chain is built from TRBV11-2 and TRBJ2-7; D gene uncertain. The V end lost 0 bases, the J end lost 5 bases, and 5 bases lay between the germline ends. The CDR3 is made up of 12 amino acids. Germline V gene sequence: CDR1 SGHAT, CDR2 FQNNGV. The DNA for the CDR3 is TGTGCCAGCAGCTTAGATCGGGACGAGCAGTACATC. Protein sequence: CASSLDRDEQYI.